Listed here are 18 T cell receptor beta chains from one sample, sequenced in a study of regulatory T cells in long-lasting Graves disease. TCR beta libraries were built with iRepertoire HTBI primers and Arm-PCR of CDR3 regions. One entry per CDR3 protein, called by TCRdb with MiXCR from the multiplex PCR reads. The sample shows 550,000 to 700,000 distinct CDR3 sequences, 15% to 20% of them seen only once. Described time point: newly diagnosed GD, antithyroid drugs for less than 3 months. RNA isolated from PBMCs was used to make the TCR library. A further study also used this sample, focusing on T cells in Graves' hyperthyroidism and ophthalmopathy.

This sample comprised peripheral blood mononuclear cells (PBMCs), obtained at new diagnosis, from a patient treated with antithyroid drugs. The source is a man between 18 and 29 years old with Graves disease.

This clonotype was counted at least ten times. The CDR3 DNA is TGTGCCACCTACCTTAGGGGCACTGAAGCTTTCTTT. Its protein is CATYLRGTEAFF. The chain links TRBV27 to TRBJ1-1; D perhaps matches TRBD1 (5 bases). The CDR3 has 12 residues. V was trimmed by 10 bases and J by 4 bases, leaving 13 bases between them. The germline gives CDR1 MNHEY, CDR2 SMNVEV (reference sequence).

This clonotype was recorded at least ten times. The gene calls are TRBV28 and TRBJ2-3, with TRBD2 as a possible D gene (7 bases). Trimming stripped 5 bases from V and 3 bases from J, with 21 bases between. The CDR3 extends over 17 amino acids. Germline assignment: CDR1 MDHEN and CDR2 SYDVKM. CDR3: CASSPGAGASVTDTQYF. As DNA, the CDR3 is TGTGCCAGCAGTCCCGGTGCGGGGGCAAGCGTGACAGATACGCAGTATTTT.

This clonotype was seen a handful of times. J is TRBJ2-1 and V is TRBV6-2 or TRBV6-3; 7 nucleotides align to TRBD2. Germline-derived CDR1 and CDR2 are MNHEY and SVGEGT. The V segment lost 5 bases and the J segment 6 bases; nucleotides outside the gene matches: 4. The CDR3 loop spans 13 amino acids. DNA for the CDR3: TGTGCCAGCAGTAAGGGACTACTCAATGAGCAGTTCTTC. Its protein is CASSKGLLNEQFF.

The CDR3 bases are TGCAGTGCTAGAGATCAAGGACAGGGCCATGAGCAGTTCTTC. Its translation is CSARDQGQGHEQFF. V and J are TRBV20-1 and TRBJ2-1; 8 bases are shared with TRBD1. The CDR3 loop spans 14 amino acids. V was clipped by 0 bases and J by 8 bases; unmatched bases: 6. The V gene's germline CDR1 is DFQATT and CDR2 SNEGSKA (reference sequence).

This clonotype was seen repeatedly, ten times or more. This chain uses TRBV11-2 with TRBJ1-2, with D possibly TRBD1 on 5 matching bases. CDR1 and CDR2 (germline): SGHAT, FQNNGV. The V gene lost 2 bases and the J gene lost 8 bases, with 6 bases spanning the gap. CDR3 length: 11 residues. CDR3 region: CASSLNRGYTF. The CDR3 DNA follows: TGTGCCAGCAGCTTAAACAGGGGCTACACCTTC.

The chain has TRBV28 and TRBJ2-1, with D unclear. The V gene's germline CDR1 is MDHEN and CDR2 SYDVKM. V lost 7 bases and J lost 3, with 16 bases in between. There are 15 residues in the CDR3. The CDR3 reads CASTPDALRYNEQFF. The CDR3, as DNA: TGTGCCAGCACCCCCGACGCCCTCCGCTACAATGAGCAGTTCTTC.

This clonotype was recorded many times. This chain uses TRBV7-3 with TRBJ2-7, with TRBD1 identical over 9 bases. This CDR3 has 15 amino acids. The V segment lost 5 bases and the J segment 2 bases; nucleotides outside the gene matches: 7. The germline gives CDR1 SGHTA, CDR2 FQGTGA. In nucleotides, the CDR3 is TGTGCCAGCAGCGCCGGGACAGGGATTCCCTACGAGCAGTACTTC. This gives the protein CASSAGTGIPYEQYF.

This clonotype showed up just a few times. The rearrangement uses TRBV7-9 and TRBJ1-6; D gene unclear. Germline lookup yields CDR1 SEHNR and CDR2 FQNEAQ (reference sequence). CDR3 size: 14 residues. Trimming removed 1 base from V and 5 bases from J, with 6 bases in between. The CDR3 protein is CASSLEVDNSPLHF. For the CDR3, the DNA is TGTGCCAGCAGCTTAGAAGTGGATAATTCACCCCTCCACTTT.

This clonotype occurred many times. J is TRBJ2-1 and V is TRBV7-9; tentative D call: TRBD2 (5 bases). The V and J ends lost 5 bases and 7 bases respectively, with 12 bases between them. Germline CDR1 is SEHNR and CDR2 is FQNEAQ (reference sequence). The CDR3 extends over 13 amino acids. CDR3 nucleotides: TGTGCCAGCAGCCGGGATAACGCAAATGAGCAGTTCTTC. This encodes CASSRDNANEQFF.

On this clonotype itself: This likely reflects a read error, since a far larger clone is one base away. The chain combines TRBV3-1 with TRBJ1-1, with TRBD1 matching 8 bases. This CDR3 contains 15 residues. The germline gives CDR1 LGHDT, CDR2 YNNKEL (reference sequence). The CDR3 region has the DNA TGTGCCGGCAGCCCTCGGACAGGGACTAACACTGAAGCTTTCTTT. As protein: CAGSPRTGTNTEAFF.

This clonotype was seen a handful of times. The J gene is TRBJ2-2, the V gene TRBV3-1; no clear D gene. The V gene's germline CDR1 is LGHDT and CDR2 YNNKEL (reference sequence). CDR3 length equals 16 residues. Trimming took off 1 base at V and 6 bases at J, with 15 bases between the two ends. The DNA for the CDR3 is TGTGCCAGCAGCCAAGTCATACCCCTGTCATCCGGGGAGCTGTTTTTT. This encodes CASSQVIPLSSGELFF.

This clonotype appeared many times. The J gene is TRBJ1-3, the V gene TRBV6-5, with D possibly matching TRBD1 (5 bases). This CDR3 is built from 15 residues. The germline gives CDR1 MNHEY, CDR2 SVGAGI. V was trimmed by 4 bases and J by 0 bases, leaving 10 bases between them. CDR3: CASSSQGYSGNTIYF. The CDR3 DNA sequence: TGTGCCAGCAGTTCCCAGGGATACTCTGGAAACACCATATATTTT.

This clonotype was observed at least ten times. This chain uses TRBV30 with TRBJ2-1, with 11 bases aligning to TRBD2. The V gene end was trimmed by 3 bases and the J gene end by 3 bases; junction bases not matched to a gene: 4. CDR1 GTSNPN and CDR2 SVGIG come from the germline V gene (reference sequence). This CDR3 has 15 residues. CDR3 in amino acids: CAWRGTSGYYNEQFF. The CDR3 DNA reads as TGTGCCTGGAGAGGGACTAGCGGTTACTACAATGAGCAGTTCTTC.

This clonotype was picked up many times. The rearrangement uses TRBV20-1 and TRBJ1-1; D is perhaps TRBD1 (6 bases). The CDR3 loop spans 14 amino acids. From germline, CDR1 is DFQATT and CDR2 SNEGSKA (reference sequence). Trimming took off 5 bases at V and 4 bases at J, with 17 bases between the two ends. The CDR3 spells CSARQGHRVTEAFF. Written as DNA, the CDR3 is TGCAGTGCTCGGCAGGGGCATCGGGTCACTGAAGCTTTCTTT.

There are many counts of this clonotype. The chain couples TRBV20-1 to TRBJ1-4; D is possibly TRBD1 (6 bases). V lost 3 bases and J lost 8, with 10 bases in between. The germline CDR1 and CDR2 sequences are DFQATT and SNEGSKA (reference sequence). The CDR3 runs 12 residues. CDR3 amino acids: CSASEGTEKLFF. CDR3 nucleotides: TGCAGTGCTAGTGAGGGGACAGAAAAACTGTTTTTT.

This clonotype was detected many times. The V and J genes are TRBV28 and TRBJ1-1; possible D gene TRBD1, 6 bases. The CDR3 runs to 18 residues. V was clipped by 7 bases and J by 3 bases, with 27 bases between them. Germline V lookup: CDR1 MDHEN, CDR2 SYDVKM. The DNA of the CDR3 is TGTGCCAGCAACTCTGCCGGGACATTCAAGGGGAGAGACACTGAAGCTTTCTTT. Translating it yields CASNSAGTFKGRDTEAFF.

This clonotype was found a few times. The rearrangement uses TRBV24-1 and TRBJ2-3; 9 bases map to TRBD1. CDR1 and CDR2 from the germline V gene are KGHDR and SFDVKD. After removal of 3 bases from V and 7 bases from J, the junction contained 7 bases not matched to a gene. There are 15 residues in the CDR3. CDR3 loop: CATSDPGQGHYTQYF. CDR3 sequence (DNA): TGTGCCACCAGTGATCCGGGACAGGGACATTATACGCAGTATTTT.

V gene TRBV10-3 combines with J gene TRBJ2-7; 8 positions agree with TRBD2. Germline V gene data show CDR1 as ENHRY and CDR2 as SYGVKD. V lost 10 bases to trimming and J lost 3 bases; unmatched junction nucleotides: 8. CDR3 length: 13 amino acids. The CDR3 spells CATGREAFYEQYF. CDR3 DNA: TGTGCCACTGGGCGGGAGGCTTTCTACGAGCAGTACTTC.